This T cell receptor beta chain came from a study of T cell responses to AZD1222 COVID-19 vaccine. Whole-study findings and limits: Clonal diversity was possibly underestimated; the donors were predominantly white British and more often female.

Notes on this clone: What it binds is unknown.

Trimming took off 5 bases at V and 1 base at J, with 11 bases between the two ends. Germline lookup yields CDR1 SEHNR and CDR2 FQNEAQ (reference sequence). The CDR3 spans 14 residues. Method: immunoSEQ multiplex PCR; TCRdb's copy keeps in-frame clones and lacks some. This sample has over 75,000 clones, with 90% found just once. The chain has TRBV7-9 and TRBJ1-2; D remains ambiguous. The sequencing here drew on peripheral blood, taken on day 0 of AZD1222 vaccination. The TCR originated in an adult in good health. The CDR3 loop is CASSPWTVNYGYTF. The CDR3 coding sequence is TGTGCCAGCAGCCCCTGGACCGTTAACTATGGCTACACCTTC. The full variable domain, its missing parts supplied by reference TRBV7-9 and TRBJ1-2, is DTGVSQNPRHKITKRGQNVTFRCDPISEHNRLYWYRQTLGQGPEFLTYFQNEAQLEKSRLLSDRFSAERPKGSFSTLEIQRTEQGDSAMYLCASSPWTVNYGYTFGSGTRLTVV.